This T cell receptor beta chain was obtained from a study of vaccination and CD4 T cells after COVID-19. About the study: SARS-CoV-2 positivity in convalescent patients was established by nasal swab PCR; under 10 had mild and one severe disease.

Notes on this clonotype: Its antigen is undetermined.

From germline, CDR1 is MNHNS and CDR2 SASEGT. V lost 5 bases and J lost 7, with 18 bases in between. The CDR3 runs 15 residues. The Oncomine TCR Beta short-read assay was what sequenced the DNA obtained from cultured CD4+ T cells. Using its own MiXCR run on the PCR reads, TCRdb lists one record per CDR3 protein. The sample records 8,000 to 9,500 distinct CDR3 sequences, roughly three fifths being singletons. Treatment in this sample: approximately nine-day PBMC culture with coronavirus spike peptide pools or control peptides (ViraFEST assay). ViraFEST expanded antigen-specific T cells with peptide pools, then sequenced TCRs.

This receptor was identified in a human donor with COVID-19. This chain joins TRBV6-1 and TRBJ1-5; the D gene is possibly TRBD1 (5 bases). This material consisted of cultured CD4+ T cells from blood, taken after SARS-CoV-2 vaccination. DNA of the CDR3: TGTGCCAGCAGTAATATTGGGGGGTCCGGCCAGCCCCAGCATTTT. This translates into CASSNIGGSGQPQHF.